These 30 T cell receptor beta chains were sequenced from one sample in a study of identical twins. TCRdb called the 5' RACE reads again in MiXCR, with one record for every CDR3 protein. The table records about 660,000 distinct CDR3 sequences, more than 6.5% of them present only once. These data also featured in a second study, about yellow fever vaccine responses in identical twins.

The specimen sequenced was PBMCs. These receptors were collected from a woman between 18 and 30 years old in good health.

This clonotype was seen more than once but under ten times. The CDR3 here is CSARDAGEYNSPLHF. CDR3 bases: TGCAGTGCTAGAGATGCCGGAGAGTATAATTCACCCCTCCACTTT. The chain uses TRBV20-1 and TRBJ1-6; no reliable D call. V was trimmed by 0 bases and J by 4 bases, leaving 10 bases between them. This CDR3 region has 15 residues. Germline CDR1 and CDR2: DFQATT and SNEGSKA (reference sequence).

This rearrangement joins TRBV14 to TRBJ1-1, with 8 positions matching TRBD1. With 2 bases clipped from V and 0 bases from J, the junction kept 14 bases outside the gene matches. There are 19 residues in the CDR3. Germline V gives CDR1 SGHDN, CDR2 FVKESK. This chain's CDR3 is CASSQPLTGTGRLNTEAFF. CDR3 sequence (DNA): TGTGCCAGCAGCCAACCCCTTACCGGGACAGGACGTCTGAACACTGAAGCTTTCTTT.

This clonotype was observed a handful of times. V usage is TRBV7-2 and J usage is TRBJ2-1, with a tentative D call TRBD1 (5 bases). The length of the CDR3 is 17 residues. The V and J ends lost 1 base and 5 bases respectively, with 18 bases between them. Germline-derived CDR1 and CDR2 are SGHTA and FQGNSA. The CDR3 is CASSLVRAGSGNNEQFF. The CDR3 DNA reads TGTGCCAGCAGCTTAGTAAGGGCAGGGTCAGGGAACAATGAGCAGTTCTTC.

This clonotype was counted a few times. The chain uses TRBV2 and TRBJ1-2, with D hard to call. Germline V lookup: CDR1 SNHLY, CDR2 FYNNEI. V lost 0 bases and J 3 bases, leaving 5 bases between the germline ends. This CDR3 spans 13 amino acids. CDR3 residues: CASSEAIHYGYTF. The DNA of the CDR3 is TGTGCCAGCAGTGAAGCAATACACTATGGCTACACCTTC.

The rearrangement links TRBV2 to TRBJ2-2; D is uncertain. This CDR3 is 13 amino acids long. Trimming pared 2 bases from V and 6 bases from J, leaving 7 bases between. Germline-derived CDR1 and CDR2 are SNHLY and FYNNEI. CDR3 residues: CASSELGSGELFF. The DNA for the CDR3 is TGTGCCAGCAGTGAATTGGGGTCCGGGGAGCTGTTTTTT. The full variable domain, rest sourced from reference TRBV2 and TRBJ2-2, is EPEVTQTPSHQVTQMGQEVILRCVPISNHLYFYWYRQILGQKVEFLVSFYNNEISEKSEIFDDQFSVERPDGSNFTLKIRSTKLEDSAMYFCASSELGSGELFFGEGSRLTVL.

This clonotype has only a few counts. The rearrangement joins TRBV7-9 to TRBJ1-1; 10 bases are shared with TRBD1. V shed 1 base, J shed 5 bases, and the junction held 4 bases outside the gene matches. CDR1 is SEHNR and CDR2 is FQNEAQ in the germline V gene (reference sequence). The CDR3 has 15 residues. In nucleotides, the CDR3 is TGTGCCAGCAGCTTAGTGCGGACAGGGGGAACTGAAGCTTTCTTT. Translation gives CASSLVRTGGTEAFF. The full variable domain, with the rest looked up from reference TRBV7-9 and TRBJ1-1, is DTGVSQNPRHKITKRGQNVTFRCDPISEHNRLYWYRQTLGQGPEFLTYFQNEAQLEKSRLLSDRFSAERPKGSFSTLEIQRTEQGDSAMYLCASSLVRTGGTEAFFGQGTRLTVV.

This clonotype showed up just a few times. The rearrangement uses TRBV27 and TRBJ2-1, with D maybe TRBD2 (6 bases). Germline V gene data show CDR1 as MNHEY and CDR2 as SMNVEV (reference sequence). Trimming cost V 5 bases and J 8 bases, with 16 bases left between them. The CDR3 runs to 14 residues. The CDR3 loop is CASSPPTSIYEQFF. The CDR3 nucleotides read TGTGCCAGCAGTCCCCCCACTAGCATCTATGAGCAGTTCTTC.

This clonotype was seen repeatedly, ten times or more. The chain uses TRBV2 and TRBJ2-7; no definite D call. In germline, CDR1 is SNHLY, CDR2 FYNNEI. The CDR3 totals 14 residues. V was cut by 7 bases and J by 0 bases, with 13 bases left in between. CDR3 region: CASKLHDTSYEQYF. As DNA, the CDR3 is TGTGCCAGCAAACTCCACGACACCTCCTACGAGCAGTACTTC.

This clonotype appeared many times. The chain recombines TRBV5-1 with TRBJ2-2, with D tentatively TRBD2 (7 bases). Trimming took off 4 bases at V and 7 bases at J, with 23 bases between the two ends. The length of the CDR3 is 17 residues. Germline loops: CDR1 SGHRS, CDR2 YFSETQ. The CDR3 DNA follows: TGCGCCAGCAGCCCCCGTTCGGGGGGCTCGGTAGACGGGGAGCTGTTTTTT. This codes for CASSPRSGGSVDGELFF.

V is TRBV6-2 or TRBV6-3 and J is TRBJ2-1, with TRBD2 as a possible D gene (6 bases). Trimming stripped 5 bases from V and 2 bases from J, with 16 bases between. Germline lookup yields CDR1 MNHEY and CDR2 SVGEGT. This CDR3 has 16 amino acids. CDR3 loop: CASSPEMAGTYNEQFF. In DNA form, the CDR3 reads TGTGCCAGCAGTCCCGAGATGGCGGGAACCTACAATGAGCAGTTCTTC.

This clonotype was observed at least ten times. The CDR3 DNA reads TGTGCCATCAGTGAGGGGAGGTACAATGAGCAGTTCTTC. Encoded protein: CAISEGRYNEQFF. The J gene is TRBJ2-1, the V gene TRBV10-3, with D perhaps TRBD2 (6 bases). V lost 2 bases and J lost 4, with 6 bases in between. Germline loops: CDR1 ENHRY, CDR2 SYGVKD. CDR3 length equals 13 residues.

The chain joins TRBV5-6 to TRBJ2-1; TRBD2 matches at 9 bases. CDR3 length: 18 amino acids. Germline lookup yields CDR1 SGHDT and CDR2 YYEEEE. The V and J ends lost 0 bases and 4 bases, in that order; junction bases with no gene match: 11. CDR3 region: CASSLEVSGSGGYNEQFF. In DNA form, the CDR3 reads TGTGCCAGCAGCTTGGAGGTTAGCGGGAGTGGGGGATACAATGAGCAGTTCTTC.

This clonotype was observed at least ten times. The genes are TRBV18 and TRBJ2-1, with unresolved D. The CDR3 is made up of 13 amino acids. Trimming left V 8 bases short and J 2 bases short, with 10 bases between. Germline V lookup: CDR1 KGHSH, CDR2 LQKENI. The CDR3 protein is CASSPGPYNEQFF. The CDR3 DNA reads TGTGCCAGCAGCCCCGGACCCTACAATGAGCAGTTCTTC.

The chain couples TRBV20-1 to TRBJ1-3; maybe TRBD1 (6 bases). Trimming took 0 bases from V and 2 from J, leaving 11 bases between them. Germline CDR1 DFQATT, CDR2 SNEGSKA (reference sequence). The CDR3 contains 15 residues. The DNA for the CDR3 is TGCAGTGCTAGAGAGGGGTCAGGGGCTGGAAACACCATATATTTT. Protein product: CSAREGSGAGNTIYF.

A few counts support this clonotype. The chain carries TRBV7-9 and TRBJ1-2; D gene unclear. The CDR3 spans 13 residues. Germline V lookup: CDR1 SEHNR, CDR2 FQNEAQ (reference sequence). With 4 bases removed from V and 4 bases from J, the gap between germline ends came to 10 bases. The CDR3 nucleotides are TGTGCCAGCAGCTCAACAACTAGCTATGGCTACACCTTC. It translates to CASSSTTSYGYTF.

This clonotype was counted only a few times. This chain uses TRBV20-1 with TRBJ2-7; D call uncertain. Germline loops: CDR1 DFQATT, CDR2 SNEGSKA (reference sequence). This CDR3 contains 11 residues. V was cut by 1 base and J by 6 bases, with 7 bases left in between. CDR3 in amino acids: CSARVASEQYF. The DNA for the CDR3 is TGCAGTGCTAGAGTGGCTAGCGAGCAGTACTTC.

This clonotype was counted many times. V and J are TRBV24-1 and TRBJ2-1, with 8 bases fitting TRBD2. The CDR3 contains 16 residues. Germline-derived CDR1 and CDR2 are KGHDR and SFDVKD. The junction had 6 bases not matched to a gene; V was cut back by 3 bases and J by 3 bases. CDR3 nucleotide sequence: TGTGCCACCAGTGATGGGCGGGGGGACTTCTACAATGAGCAGTTCTTC. Encoded protein: CATSDGRGDFYNEQFF.

At least ten counts were recorded for this clonotype. The chain is built from TRBV12-3 or TRBV12-4 and TRBJ2-7, with D hard to call. The CDR3 sequence is 13 residues long. V lost 0 bases and J 3 bases, leaving 6 bases between the germline ends. CDR3 sequence (DNA): TGTGCCAGCAGTTTAGCCAGATACTACGAGCAGTACTTC. Translating gives CASSLARYYEQYF.

The chain joins TRBV4-3 to TRBJ2-5; possibly TRBD1 or TRBD2 for D (6 bases each). The CDR3 sequence is 15 residues long. Trimming stripped 1 base from V and 5 bases from J, with 14 bases between. Germline lookup yields CDR1 LGHNA and CDR2 YSLEER. The CDR3 DNA follows: TGCGCCAGCAGCCAAGGTGCAGTGGGGGGCGAGACCCAGTACTTC. It encodes CASSQGAVGGETQYF.

This clonotype has only a few counts. CDR3 DNA sequence: TGCAGTGCTAGCGAGAGGGGCACAGATACGCAGTATTTT. Residues: CSASERGTDTQYF. The chain recombines TRBV20-1 with TRBJ2-3; D is possibly TRBD2 (5 bases). The CDR3 runs 13 residues. Germline CDR1 reads DFQATT; CDR2 reads SNEGSKA (reference sequence). V lost 3 bases and J lost 1, with 8 bases in between.

The rearrangement links TRBV20-1 to TRBJ2-7; the D call may be TRBD1 or TRBD2 (5 bases each). The germline V gene encodes CDR1 DFQATT and CDR2 SNEGSKA (reference sequence). The CDR3 totals 12 residues. The V gene lost 1 base and the J gene lost 5 bases, with 9 bases spanning the gap. The CDR3 loop reads CSARVEGNEQYF. CDR3 bases: TGCAGTGCTAGAGTAGAGGGGAACGAGCAGTACTTC.

The genes are TRBV15 and TRBJ2-7, with D possibly being TRBD2 (6 bases). Germline V gives CDR1 LNHNV, CDR2 YYDKDF (reference sequence). V dropped 1 base and J dropped 0 bases, with 10 bases sitting between them. The CDR3 spans 15 residues. As DNA, the CDR3 is TGTGCCACCAGCAGAGGGAGGGGAAGCTCCTACGAGCAGTACTTC. It encodes CATSRGRGSSYEQYF. Supplemented by reference TRBV15 and TRBJ2-7, the full variable domain reads DAMVIQNPRYQVTQFGKPVTLSCSQTLNHNVMYWYQQKSSQAPKLLFHYYDKDFNNEADTPDNFQSRRPNTSFCFLDIRSPGLGDTAMYLCATSRGRGSSYEQYFGPGTRLTVT.

This clonotype has just a few counts. The V gene is TRBV7-9, the J gene TRBJ2-1, with TRBD2 matching over 7 bases. After removal of 6 bases from V and 6 bases from J, the junction contained 8 bases not matched to a gene. Per the germline V gene, CDR1 is SEHNR and CDR2 is FQNEAQ (reference sequence). The CDR3 extends over 14 amino acids. The CDR3 region is CASSWRELTNEQFF. The CDR3 DNA follows: TGTGCCAGCAGTTGGCGGGAGTTGACCAATGAGCAGTTCTTC. Variable domain in full (rest from reference TRBV7-9 and TRBJ2-1): DTGVSQNPRHKITKRGQNVTFRCDPISEHNRLYWYRQTLGQGPEFLTYFQNEAQLEKSRLLSDRFSAERPKGSFSTLEIQRTEQGDSAMYLCASSWRELTNEQFFGPGTRLTVL.

This clonotype occurred a few times. The rearrangement links TRBV12-3 or TRBV12-4 to TRBJ1-2; no definite D call. Trimming took 0 bases from V and 4 from J, leaving 15 bases between them. CDR3 length: 16 amino acids. CDR3 amino acids: CASSLATVQTVYGYTF. CDR3 coding DNA: TGTGCCAGCAGTTTAGCGACGGTACAGACCGTCTATGGCTACACCTTC.

This clonotype was counted ten times or more. The CDR3 DNA reads TGTGCCAGCAGTTTAGCGCTCCGTGGACTAGCCGCGAACACCGGGGAGCTGTTTTTT. This encodes CASSLALRGLAANTGELFF. This rearrangement joins TRBV12-3 or TRBV12-4 to TRBJ2-2; 8 nucleotides agree with TRBD2. The CDR3 is 19 residues long. The V and J ends lost 0 bases and 0 bases, in that order; junction bases with no gene match: 9.

This clonotype was seen a handful of times. This chain links TRBV3-1 with TRBJ2-2, with 9 bases matching TRBD1. The CDR3 sequence is 17 residues long. Trimming cost V 0 bases and J 4 bases; bases outside gene matches: 6. The germline V gene encodes CDR1 LGHDT and CDR2 YNNKEL (reference sequence). Here the CDR3 DNA reads TGTGCCAGCAGCCAAGATTTGGGGACAGGGTTCACCGGGGAGCTGTTTTTT. Encoded protein: CASSQDLGTGFTGELFF.

V gene TRBV12-3 or TRBV12-4 combines with J gene TRBJ2-1, with D possibly TRBD2 on 5 matching bases. This CDR3 has 12 amino acids. Trimming cost V 6 bases and J 8 bases, with 11 bases left between them. The CDR3 sequence is CASRLAPYEQFF. The CDR3 coding sequence is TGTGCCAGCAGGCTAGCCCCCTATGAGCAGTTCTTC.

In this sample, this clonotype turned up a few times. The chain carries TRBV4-2 and TRBJ1-3; 7 nucleotides agree with TRBD1. V dropped 3 bases and J dropped 2; count of bases not matched to a gene: 13. CDR1 and CDR2 from the germline V gene are LGHNA and YNFKEQ. The CDR3 runs to 18 residues. CDR3 in DNA: TGTGCCAGCAGCCAGAGAGCCTCCTCAGGGGGTGCTGGAAACACCATATATTTT. Its translation is CASSQRASSGGAGNTIYF.

In its sample, this clonotype was seen a few times. The rearrangement joins TRBV7-9 to TRBJ1-6; D ambiguous. V was shortened by 8 bases and J by 12 bases, with 8 bases between the two germline ends. The CDR3 contains 10 residues. Per germline, CDR1 SEHNR and CDR2 FQNEAQ (reference sequence). This CDR3 reads CASGTLPLHF. In DNA, the CDR3 is TGTGCCAGCGGCACTCTACCCCTCCACTTT.

The J gene is TRBJ2-2, the V gene TRBV5-1; TRBD1 matches at 7 bases. This CDR3 contains 15 residues. Trimming at V came to 5 bases and at J to 1 base, leaving 5 bases not matched to a gene. CDR1 is SGHRS, CDR2 YFSETQ, per germline. CDR3 sequence: CASRWQGENTGELFF. The CDR3, as DNA: TGCGCCAGCAGATGGCAGGGGGAGAACACCGGGGAGCTGTTTTTT.